Described below is a single T cell receptor (beta chain) sequence and its context. The sample belongs to a study of blood T cell repertoires in COVID-19. Residents of about two dozen US areas, aged about 18 to 95 years, made up the participants. Clinical history reported by participants formed the basis on which cohorts were assigned. Germline V gene lookup returns CDR1 LNHDA and CDR2 SQIVND (reference sequence). V was trimmed by 3 bases and J by 8 bases, leaving 8 bases between them. This CDR3 comprises 12 residues. Repertoires were generated with immunoSEQ multiplex PCR, while TCRdb's copy carries only in-frame clones and drops some. Of under 250,000 clones listed, roughly 88% are singletons.

Material: PBMCs or T cells enriched from blood (not recorded which). This sequence joins TRBV19 and TRBJ2-4, with D possibly matching TRBD2 (5 bases). The receptor was isolated from a woman aged 40 to 50 who had been exposed to COVID-19. The CDR3 loop is CASSIPRDIQYF. CDR3 in DNA: TGTGCCAGTAGTATTCCGCGGGACATTCAGTACTTC.